Listed here are 15 T cell receptor beta chains from one sample, sequenced in a study of cytomegalovirus exposure and HLA in healthy donors. The PCR made use of 60 Vbeta and 13 Jbeta primers. TCRdb keeps only in-frame clones here, not all; method: immunoSEQ multiplex PCR. The data hold 120,000 to 150,000 clones, with around 79% observed a single time. Sequenced: PBMCs. All receptors derive from a man in his thirties or forties in good health and CMV-seropositive.

Here the CDR3 reads CASSPPWGQGESDNEQFF. CDR3 in DNA: TGCGCCAGCAGCCCCCCCTGGGGACAGGGGGAGAGTGACAATGAGCAGTTCTTC. This chain joins TRBV4-1 and TRBJ2-1, with 11 bases identical to TRBD1. Trimming cost V 4 bases and J 5 bases; bases outside gene matches: 13. This CDR3 spans 18 amino acids. From germline, CDR1 is MGHRA and CDR2 YSYEKL.

This clone appeared once. The V call is TRBV6-1, the J call TRBJ1-6, with D tentatively TRBD1 (6 bases). This CDR3 comprises 13 residues. V was shortened by 4 bases and J by 8 bases, with 9 bases between the two germline ends. Germline CDR1 and CDR2: MNHNS and SASEGT. CDR3 amino acids: CASSGNRDSPLHF. CDR3 DNA sequence: TGTGCCAGCAGTGGAAACAGGGATTCACCCCTCCACTTT.

The chain couples TRBV9 to TRBJ2-3; 7 nucleotides align to TRBD2. Germline CDR1 reads SGDLS; CDR2 reads YYNGEE. Trimming at V came to 2 bases and at J to 6 bases, leaving 6 bases not matched to a gene. CDR3 size: 14 residues. The CDR3 loop reads CASSVTGRGDTQYF. DNA for the CDR3: TGTGCCAGCAGCGTTACCGGGCGGGGGGATACGCAGTATTTT.

The chain couples TRBV7-2 to TRBJ2-1; no definite D call. Trimming pared 1 base from V and 3 bases from J, leaving 10 bases between. Per germline, CDR1 SGHTA and CDR2 FQGNSA. This CDR3 contains 15 residues. CDR3 bases: TGTGCCAGCAGCTTAGGGCTAGGAGTCTACAATGAGCAGTTCTTC. Encoded protein: CASSLGLGVYNEQFF.

This rearrangement joins TRBV6-1 to TRBJ2-3; 10 nucleotides align to TRBD2. V dropped 2 bases and J dropped 14; count of bases not matched to a gene: 13. Germline V gene sequence: CDR1 MNHNS, CDR2 SASEGT. The CDR3 length is 15 residues. CDR3 nucleotides: TGTGCCAGCAGTGAAACGCGGGCGGAGCGGGGGGGCTTGTATTTT. This gives the protein CASSETRAERGGLYF.

The chain has TRBV5-1 and TRBJ1-1; D possibly corresponds to TRBD1 (6 bases). In germline, CDR1 is SGHRS, CDR2 YFSETQ. The length of the CDR3 is 12 residues. V shed 3 bases and J shed 8 bases, with 11 bases lying between them. The CDR3 region has the DNA TGCGCCAGCAGCTCCTTGGACAGAGAAGCTTTCTTT. Protein product: CASSSLDREAFF. The variable domain in full, completed from reference TRBV5-1 and TRBJ1-1, reads KAGVTQTPRYLIKTRGQQVTLSCSPISGHRSVSWYQQTPGQGLQFLFEYFSETQRNKGNFPGRFSGRQFSNSRSEMNVSTLELGDSALYLCASSSLDREAFFGQGTRLTVV.

This clone was seen just once. The chain carries TRBV20-1 and TRBJ2-3, with D possibly being TRBD2 (5 bases). The ends were cut back, 2 bases at V and 8 bases at J, with 8 bases in the middle. This CDR3 is built from 11 residues. Germline CDR1 is DFQATT and CDR2 is SNEGSKA (reference sequence). The DNA for the CDR3 is TGCAGTGCTAGACTAGCAGTTACGCAGTATTTT. Translated: CSARLAVTQYF.

V is TRBV5-1 and J is TRBJ2-3; 7 bases map to TRBD2. This CDR3 comprises 14 residues. Trimming cost V 3 bases and J 6 bases; bases outside gene matches: 7. Per the germline V gene, CDR1 is SGHRS and CDR2 is YFSETQ. The DNA of the CDR3 is TGCGCCAGCAGCTCGTCGCTAGCGGCCGATACGCAGTATTTT. Its protein product is CASSSSLAADTQYF.

The rearrangement uses TRBV5-1 and TRBJ1-6; D is unclear. Germline CDR1 SGHRS, CDR2 YFSETQ. This CDR3 spans 17 amino acids. The germline V and J ends were trimmed by 4 bases and 0 bases, with 14 bases remaining between them. The CDR3 reads CASSNRQGSSYNSPLHF. CDR3 nucleotide sequence: TGCGCCAGCAGCAACCGGCAAGGGAGCTCCTATAATTCACCCCTCCACTTT.

This CDR3 reads CASSLDLGVNTEAFF. CDR3 DNA sequence: TGTGCCAGCAGCTTAGATCTCGGGGTGAACACTGAAGCTTTCTTT. The chain combines TRBV7-9 with TRBJ1-1; no definite D call. Germline lookup yields CDR1 SEHNR and CDR2 FQNEAQ (reference sequence). The CDR3 consists of 15 residues. Deletions cut 1 base from V and 0 bases from J, with 9 bases between.

The chain recombines TRBV10-3 with TRBJ2-3; TRBD2 matches 7 bases. The trim removed 4 bases at V and 2 bases at J, leaving 3 bases unmatched. The germline V gene has CDR1 ENHRY and CDR2 SYGVKD. This CDR3 has 14 residues. In nucleotides, the CDR3 is TGTGCCATCAGTGGGACTAGTCCCACAGATACGCAGTATTTT. Its translation is CAISGTSPTDTQYF.

The chain recombines TRBV9 with TRBJ2-1, with D hard to call. The V end was cut by 0 bases, the J end by 5 bases, with 3 bases between. CDR1 SGDLS and CDR2 YYNGEE come from the germline V gene. The length of the CDR3 is 12 residues. The DNA of the CDR3 is TGTGCCAGCAGCGTAGTTAACAATGAGCAGTTCTTC. Its translation is CASSVVNNEQFF.

The V gene is TRBV7-8, the J gene TRBJ2-2, with 11 bases matching TRBD2. The CDR3 contains 18 residues. The germline CDR1 and CDR2 sequences are SGHVS and FQNEAQ. The trim removed 8 bases at V and 6 bases at J, leaving 17 bases unmatched. The CDR3 DNA is TGTGCCAGCGGAAGTATAGCGGGAGGGCCGAGGATTGCCGGGGAGCTGTTTTTT. This sequence encodes CASGSIAGGPRIAGELFF.

The chain is built from TRBV7-8 and TRBJ2-3; 10 bases align to TRBD2. Unmatched junction bases numbered 5, after V lost 5 bases and J lost 0 bases. CDR1 and CDR2 from the germline V gene are SGHVS and FQNEAQ. There are 16 residues in the CDR3. The CDR3 DNA reads as TGTGCCAGCAGCCCTCCGACTAGCGGGAGCACAGATACGCAGTATTTT. It codes for CASSPPTSGSTDTQYF.

The rearrangement joins TRBV2 to TRBJ2-5, with no clear D. V was clipped by 4 bases and J by 2 bases, with 8 bases between them. Germline-derived CDR1 and CDR2 are SNHLY and FYNNEI. This CDR3 region has 13 residues. CDR3 coding DNA: TGTGCCAGCAGTGGACTCACTCAAGAGACCCAGTACTTC. This codes for CASSGLTQETQYF.